These T cell receptor beta chains were read from a single sample in a study of monozygotic twins with cystic fibrosis. Assay used: immunoSEQ multiplex PCR; TCRdb lists only in-frame clones, some missing. The top ten clones hold around 0.15% of a sample with 20,000 to 25,000 clones, around 98% of them seen once. Sequenced sample: blood. The receptor set was obtained from a girl aged 10-17 years with cystic fibrosis. Both conserved end residues are part of each CDR3. A D gene is named only where the DNA matches it firmly. The size entry is marked missing in some rows and otherwise reads once, few, many or a size class.

j_call d_call clone_size v_call cdr3_nt cdr3_aa
TRBJ1-2 - - TRBV9 TGTGCCAGCAGCGTAGAAGGGGGTAGCCTCTATGGCTACACCTTC CASSVEGGSLYGYTF
TRBJ1-2 TRBD1 - TRBV4-1 TGCGCCAGCAGCCAGGTGGGACAGGCCGACAAAGCCTTC CASSQVGQADKAF
TRBJ1-2 - - TRBV5-1 TGCGCCAGCAGCTTGGGTAGGGGGTCGGTCTATGGCTACACCTTC CASSLGRGSVYGYTF
TRBJ2-7 TRBD1 - TRBV6-5 TGTGCCAGCAGTTACGGGGGGACAGGGGCCCACGAGCAGTACTTC CASSYGGTGAHEQYF
TRBJ2-2 - - TRBV19 TGTGCCAGTAGTATTCTCACAGGGTACACCGGGGAGCTGTTTTTT CASSILTGYTGELFF
TRBJ1-1 - - TRBV5-1 TGCGCCAGCAGCTTGGAATCGGGGGCTAGGACTGAAGCTTTCTTT CASSLESGARTEAFF
TRBJ1-4 TRBD1 once TRBV18 TGTGCCAGCTCAGATGGACAGGGGGCCGATAATGAAAAACTGTTTTTT CASSDGQGADNEKLFF
TRBJ1-1 - - TRBV6-5 TGTGCCAGCCATAGGACGGCGAACACTGAAGCTTTCTTT CASHRTANTEAFF
TRBJ1-1 - - TRBV7-9 TGTGCCAGCAGGGAACAGTCTTACTCATTCTTT CASREQSYSFF
TRBJ1-2 - - TRBV7-2 TGTGCCAGCAGCTCCGGGTTCTATGGCTACACCTTC CASSSGFYGYTF
TRBJ2-5 - - TRBV6-4 TGTGCCGGCAAAGAGACCCAGTACTTC CAGKETQYF
TRBJ2-5 - once TRBV5-1 TGCGCCAGCAGAACCTACCATAGCGGTCCAGAGACCCAGTACTTC CASRTYHSGPETQYF
TRBJ2-7 TRBD2 - TRBV4-2 TGTGCCAGCAGCCAAGAGGAGTCTAGCGGGTCACCCGGGAACGAGCAGTACTTC CASSQEESSGSPGNEQYF
TRBJ2-1 - - TRBV7-8 TGTGCCAGCAGCTCGCTGCAAAATGAGCAGTTCTTC CASSSLQNEQFF
TRBJ1-3 - - TRBV15 TGTGCCACCAGCAGAATCTCGACGGAATATCGGAACACCATATATTTT CATSRISTEYRNTIYF
TRBJ2-6 - - TRBV27 TGTGCCGCTGCTGCGGTGACCCCGAGCTCTGGGGCCAACGTCCTGACTTTC CAAAAVTPSSGANVLTF
TRBJ2-1 - once TRBV6-1 TGTGCCAGCAGTGCCCTCGAAGGGATGGAGCAGTTCTTC CASSALEGMEQFF
TRBJ1-1 - - TRBV11-2 TGTGCCAGCAGCTTAGCCACCGAGTACCTGGCTTTCTTT CASSLATEYLAFF
TRBJ1-2 - - TRBV5-8 TGTGCCAGCAGACCTGGCGGTCAGGGATACTATGGCTACACCTTC CASRPGGQGYYGYTF
TRBJ1-1 - - TRBV5-1 TGCGCCAGCAGCCTGAAGGGCAGCGCGAACACTGAAGCTTTCTTT CASSLKGSANTEAFF
TRBJ1-2 - - TRBV18 TGTGCCAGCTCACATCGGCAGTTGTCGGGCTACACCTTC CASSHRQLSGYTF
TRBJ1-2 TRBD1 - TRBV2 TGTGCCAGCAGTGAACTCGGACAGGGGTTCTATGGCTACACCTTC CASSELGQGFYGYTF
TRBJ2-3 - - TRBV18 TGTGCCAGCTCACTCGGGAGTAGCACAGATACGCAGTATTTT CASSLGSSTDTQYF
TRBJ2-3 - - TRBV2 TGTGCCAGCAGTGACAGGGCCCACACAGATACGCAGTATTTT CASSDRAHTDTQYF
TRBJ2-3 - - TRBV27 TGTGCCAGCAGAGCCGGGACTGCCTATCTAGATACGCAGTATTTT CASRAGTAYLDTQYF
TRBJ2-1 TRBD2 - TRBV25-1 TGTGCCAGCTCTGGACTAGCGGACAATGAGCAGTTCTTC CASSGLADNEQFF
TRBJ1-1 - - TRBV2 TGTGCCAGCGGGGCCGGGGGGAATACTGAAGCTTTCTTT CASGAGGNTEAFF
TRBJ1-1 TRBD1 - TRBV11-2 TGTGCCAGCAGCGACAGGGGTCGCCGCCCTGAAGCTTTCTTT CASSDRGRRPEAFF
TRBJ2-7 - - TRBV9 TGTGCCAGCAGCGAGGAGGGGGCAGGCGAGCAGTACTTC CASSEEGAGEQYF
TRBJ1-4 - - TRBV6-6 TGTGCCAGCAGTTACTCGAGTATAGGGGGGCTGGAAAAACTGTTTTTT CASSYSSIGGLEKLFF
TRBJ2-5 TRBD2 - TRBV7-2 TGTGCCAGCAGACCAAAGGGAGGGCGGGAGGCTTATCAAGAGACCCAGTACTTC CASRPKGGREAYQETQYF
TRBJ2-5 TRBD2 - TRBV7-9 TGTGCCAGCAGGTCCAGCGGGAGGGGAAAAGAGACCCAGTACTTC CASRSSGRGKETQYF
TRBJ2-5 - - TRBV27 TGTGCCAGCAGTCCTTCCTACAGGGTTATCAAGGAGACCCAGTACTTC CASSPSYRVIKETQYF
TRBJ2-5 - - TRBV20-1 TGCAGTGCTAGATCAAAAGAGACCCAGTACTTC CSARSKETQYF
TRBJ2-7 - - TRBV10-2 TGCGCCAGCACCGGAGAAGAGGGTGGCTACGAGCAGTACTTC CASTGEEGGYEQYF
TRBJ1-2 TRBD1 once TRBV4-1 TGCGCCAGCAGCCAAGATCGAGGGGGCAGTGGCTACACCTTC CASSQDRGGSGYTF
TRBJ2-1 - - TRBV4-3 TGCGCCAGCAGCCAAGATTGGGCCGACAATGAGCAGTTCTTC CASSQDWADNEQFF
TRBJ1-2 - once TRBV12-5 TGTGCTAGTGGTCCCTATCAACGTTACTATGGCTACACCTTC CASGPYQRYYGYTF
TRBJ2-1 TRBD1 - TRBV6-6 TGTGCCAGCAGTTACTGGGACAGGGACCATGAGCAGTTCTTC CASSYWDRDHEQFF